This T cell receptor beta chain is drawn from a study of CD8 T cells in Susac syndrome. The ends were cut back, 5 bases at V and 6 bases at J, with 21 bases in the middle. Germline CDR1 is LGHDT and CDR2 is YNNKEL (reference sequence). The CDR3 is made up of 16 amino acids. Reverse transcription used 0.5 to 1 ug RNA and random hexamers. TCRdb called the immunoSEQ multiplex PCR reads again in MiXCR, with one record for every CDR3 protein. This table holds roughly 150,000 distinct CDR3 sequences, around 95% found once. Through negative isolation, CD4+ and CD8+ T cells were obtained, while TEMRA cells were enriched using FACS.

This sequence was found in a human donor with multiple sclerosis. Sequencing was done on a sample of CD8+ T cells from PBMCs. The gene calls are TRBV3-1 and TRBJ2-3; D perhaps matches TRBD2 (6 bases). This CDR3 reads CASSYYAGRTPDTQYF. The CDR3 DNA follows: TGTGCCAGCAGCTACTATGCGGGGAGGACCCCGGATACGCAGTATTTT.